This T cell receptor beta chain emerged from a study of OX40 agonist ivuxolimab in advanced cancers. Assay: immunoSEQ multiplex PCR; the TCRdb copy retains only in-frame clones and omits some. The table records more than 100,000 clones, about nine tenths of them present only once. CDR1 and CDR2 (germline): SNHLY, FYNNEI. This CDR3 has 16 residues. Trimming cost V 6 bases and J 0 bases, with 15 bases left between them. Collection of blood occurred at baseline, at cycle 4 day 1, and at cycle 7 day 1. The genes are TRBV2 and TRBJ2-1; D uncertain. Specimen: CD4+ or CD8+ T cells sorted from blood, collected in a trial of the OX40 agonist ivuxolimab. The receptor was isolated from an adult with an advanced solid tumor such as melanoma, head and neck, liver or kidney cancer. The CDR3 DNA is TGTGCCAGCAGGCCCTTCGGCCAGGACTCCTACAATGAGCAGTTCTTC. Protein sequence: CASRPFGQDSYNEQFF. Looking up the rest from reference TRBV2 and TRBJ2-1 gives the full variable domain: EPEVTQTPSHQVTQMGQEVILRCVPISNHLYFYWYRQILGQKVEFLVSFYNNEISEKSEIFDDQFSVERPDGSNFTLKIRSTKLEDSAMYFCASRPFGQDSYNEQFFGPGTRLTVL.